This TCR beta chain was observed in a study of T cells in Graves' hyperthyroidism and ophthalmopathy. Study background: Peripheral blood was taken when the disease was first diagnosed, before any treatment began. Study observations and caveats: The majority of expanded thyroid clonotypes above 0.001 also appeared in blood.

Amplification of TCR beta CDR3 regions was performed using RNA transcripts as template. First-round RT-PCR of the TCR CDR3 relied on the HTBI primer set. TCRdb itself ran the multiplex PCR reads through MiXCR, one entry per CDR3 protein. The profile shows a few hundred thousand distinct CDR3 sequences, nearly 15% of them singletons. Details on this clonotype: Its antigen is undetermined.

The CDR3 runs to 13 residues. Germline V gene sequence: CDR1 DFQATT, CDR2 SNEGSKA (reference sequence). Trimming took off 3 bases at V and 3 bases at J, with 9 bases between the two ends. The chain links TRBV20-1 to TRBJ2-4; D call uncertain. The sequenced sample consisted of blood. This TCR derives from a woman between 50 and 59 years old with Graves' hyperthyroidism that later progressed to Graves' ophthalmopathy. The CDR3, as DNA: TGCAGTGCTAGGCCTGTGGGCAAAAACATTCAGTACTTC. It translates to CSARPVGKNIQYF.